The 15 T cell receptor beta chains reported below all come from one sample, sequenced in a study of T-cell memory formation after mild COVID-19. Using its own MiXCR run on the 5' RACE reads, TCRdb lists one record per CDR3 protein. Of over 450,000 distinct CDR3 sequences in the sample, roughly 20% are singletons; the top ten hold around 13%. Sequenced input: PBMCs or a T cell subset sorted from them (not recorded which). Receptors were obtained from an adult woman who had mild COVID-19 (a few samples of this study predate the infection). Cell type and time point are not known.

This clonotype came up a few times. The V and J genes are TRBV5-5 and TRBJ2-5; 10 nucleotides align to TRBD2. The V gene end was trimmed by 4 bases and the J gene end by 5 bases; junction bases not matched to a gene: 14. Per germline, CDR1 SGHKS and CDR2 YYEKEE (reference sequence). The length of the CDR3 is 17 residues. The CDR3 nucleotides read TGTGCCAGCAGCCAAGGCGCATTAGCGGGAGGCGGTGAGACCCAGTACTTC. Residues: CASSQGALAGGGETQYF.

This clonotype has only a few counts. The chain combines TRBV12-3 or TRBV12-4 with TRBJ2-1, with a possible D match to TRBD1 (5 bases). The V end lost 5 bases, the J end lost 9 bases, and 26 bases lay between the germline ends. This CDR3 has 17 amino acids. CDR3 sequence (DNA): TGTGCCAGCAGTGACCCCGTCGGCAGGGTCGGATCGGGTGAGCAGTTCTTC. It specifies CASSDPVGRVGSGEQFF.

The rearrangement links TRBV10-3 to TRBJ2-3; TRBD2 is a possible D gene (6 bases). The CDR3 is 13 residues long. V was shortened by 5 bases and J by 3 bases, with 9 bases between the two germline ends. Germline CDR1 ENHRY, CDR2 SYGVKD. The CDR3 loop is CAISPGTTDTQYF. The CDR3 DNA sequence: TGTGCCATCAGTCCCGGGACTACAGATACGCAGTATTTT.

This clonotype was counted at least ten times. In nucleotides, the CDR3 is TGCAGTGCTAGAGCACTACTAGCGGCCCACGAGCAGTACTTC. Its translation: CSARALLAAHEQYF. This chain connects TRBV20-1 to TRBJ2-7, with TRBD2 matching over 8 bases. V lost 1 base to trimming and J lost 5 bases; unmatched junction nucleotides: 7. This CDR3 region has 14 residues. Germline values: CDR1 DFQATT, CDR2 SNEGSKA (reference sequence).

Only a few counts were recorded for this clonotype. The gene calls are TRBV5-1 and TRBJ2-3; D is unresolved. The germline V and J ends were trimmed by 9 bases and 2 bases, with 19 bases remaining between them. The V gene's germline CDR1 is SGHRS and CDR2 YFSETQ. The CDR3 has 15 amino acids. CDR3 protein: CATSLTRQNTDTQYF. The CDR3 DNA reads as TGCGCCACCTCACTAACAAGACAAAACACAGATACGCAGTATTTT.

The chain is built from TRBV12-3 or TRBV12-4 and TRBJ1-2; no reliable D call. V gave up 6 bases and J gave up 4 bases, with 21 bases separating them. This CDR3 contains 16 residues. The CDR3 sequence: CASRSTSLGHSYGYTF. The DNA for the CDR3 is TGTGCCAGCAGATCTACTTCCCTAGGGCACAGCTATGGCTACACCTTC.

This clonotype was seen a handful of times. This chain connects TRBV12-3 or TRBV12-4 to TRBJ2-2, with D perhaps TRBD2 (6 bases). CDR3 size: 16 residues. V shed 3 bases and J shed 5 bases, with 16 bases lying between them. The CDR3 reads CASSFPMRTMTGELFF. The DNA for the CDR3 is TGTGCCAGCAGTTTCCCCATGCGGACTATGACCGGGGAGCTGTTTTTT.

The V and J genes are TRBV20-1 and TRBJ2-3; TRBD1 matches at 7 bases. V was clipped by 0 bases and J by 4 bases; unmatched bases: 4. CDR3 length: 14 residues. Germline V gene sequence: CDR1 DFQATT, CDR2 SNEGSKA (reference sequence). The CDR3 sequence is CSARDPRGPDTQYF. CDR3 nucleotides: TGCAGTGCTAGAGATCCGAGGGGGCCAGATACGCAGTATTTT.

The genes are TRBV19 and TRBJ2-7; tentatively, D is TRBD2 (5 bases). V was trimmed by 5 bases and J by 2 bases, leaving 19 bases between them. CDR1 is LNHDA and CDR2 is SQIVND in the germline V gene (reference sequence). This CDR3 region has 16 residues. CDR3 in DNA: TGTGCCAGTAGTGTCTCTAAATCGGGGTTAACCTACGAGCAGTACTTC. Its translation is CASSVSKSGLTYEQYF.

The V and J genes are TRBV12-3 or TRBV12-4 and TRBJ2-3; TRBD1 agrees at 9 bases. The CDR3 is 15 residues long. V was pared by 7 bases and J by 4 bases, with 9 bases of the junction left unmatched. The CDR3: CASTRTGGGSDTQYF. CDR3 bases: TGTGCCAGCACCCGAACAGGGGGCGGGTCAGATACGCAGTATTTT.

This clonotype came up a few times. The chain carries TRBV9 and TRBJ2-5, with 10 bases matching TRBD2. Germline V gene data show CDR1 as SGDLS and CDR2 as YYNGEE. CDR3 length: 15 residues. J lost 4 bases, V lost 4 bases, and 7 bases had no gene match. The CDR3: CASSTPAGGAETQYF. CDR3 nucleotide sequence: TGTGCCAGCAGCACCCCAGCGGGAGGGGCAGAGACCCAGTACTTC. Using reference TRBV9 and TRBJ2-5 for the parts outside the CDR3, the full variable domain is DSGVTQTPKHLITATGQRVTLRCSPRSGDLSVYWYQQSLDQGLQFLIQYYNGEERAKGNILERFSAQQFPDLHSELNLSSLELGDSALYFCASSTPAGGAETQYFGPGTRLLVL.

The V call is TRBV7-6, the J call TRBJ2-1; D is unresolved. Trimming cost V 5 bases and J 0 bases, with 8 bases left between them. CDR1 and CDR2 (germline): SGHVS, FNYEAQ. The CDR3 contains 14 residues. The chain's CDR3 is CASSPRGSYNEQFF. CDR3 bases: TGTGCCAGCAGCCCCCGCGGCTCCTACAATGAGCAGTTCTTC.

The chain employs TRBV20-1 and TRBJ2-3; weak D call: TRBD1 (5 bases). This CDR3 comprises 15 residues. Per the germline V gene, CDR1 is DFQATT and CDR2 is SNEGSKA (reference sequence). Deletions cut 0 bases from V and 0 bases from J, with 10 bases between. The CDR3 is CSARDKRQSTDTQYF. The CDR3 coding sequence is TGCAGTGCTAGAGATAAAAGACAGAGCACAGATACGCAGTATTTT.

This chain links TRBV7-9 with TRBJ2-3, with 11 bases identical to TRBD2. Germline CDR1 is SEHNR and CDR2 is FQNEAQ (reference sequence). J was trimmed by 0 bases and V by 3 bases; bases with no gene match: 8. CDR3 length: 18 amino acids. The DNA of the CDR3 is TGTGCCAGCAGCTTGCCGGGACTAGCGGATTCTAGCACAGATACGCAGTATTTT. This encodes CASSLPGLADSSTDTQYF.

This chain links TRBV25-1 with TRBJ1-5, with 7 bases matching TRBD1. J gave up 6 bases and V 4 bases, and 3 bases lay outside the gene matches. This CDR3 spans 13 amino acids. Per germline, CDR1 MGHDK and CDR2 SYGVNS. The CDR3 coding sequence is TGTGCCAGCAGTGGGACAGGTTTTCAGCCCCAGCATTTT. The encoded protein is CASSGTGFQPQHF.